A single sample is the source of the 17 T cell receptor beta chains below, sequenced in a study of regulatory and conventional T cells in RAG deficiency. The sorted regulatory T cells were CD4+, CD25-high and CD127-low, with genomic DNA sequenced. The protocol was immunoSEQ multiplex PCR, while the TCRdb copy is restricted to in-frame clones and leaves out a portion. This sample has under 30,000 clones, with about nine tenths found just once. Another study also made use of these data, one on regulatory T cells. That source adds: The primer mix had 52 TRBV and 13 TRBJ primers.

Sequencing used Tregs sorted from blood. The receptors originated from a human donor in good health.

The chain employs TRBV6-1 and TRBJ1-1; no definite D call. This CDR3 has 12 residues. Trimming shortened V by 9 bases and J by 7 bases, and 15 bases separated the two germline ends. CDR1 is MNHNS and CDR2 is SASEGT in the germline V gene. CDR3 sequence: CASSTRTGEAFF. The CDR3 DNA reads TGTGCCAGTAGCACGAGGACCGGTGAAGCTTTCTTT.

The V gene is TRBV4-1, the J gene TRBJ1-2; no clear D gene. Germline V CDR1 and CDR2: MGHRA, YSYEKL. The V and J ends lost 4 bases and 8 bases respectively, with 23 bases between them. The CDR3 sequence is 16 residues long. CDR3 loop: CASSPQRAGNKDGYTF. CDR3 nucleotide sequence: TGCGCCAGCAGCCCCCAAAGGGCCGGGAATAAGGACGGCTACACCTTC.

The rearrangement links TRBV7-9 to TRBJ2-1; no clear D. The CDR3 covers 15 residues. Germline CDR1 reads SEHNR; CDR2 reads FQNEAQ (reference sequence). Trimming cost V 5 bases and J 0 bases, with 11 bases left between them. CDR3 in amino acids: CASSPGYSSYNEQFF. The CDR3 coding sequence is TGTGCCAGCAGCCCTGGCTATAGCTCCTACAATGAGCAGTTCTTC.

This chain connects TRBV9 to TRBJ1-6; D remains ambiguous. The V gene's germline CDR1 is SGDLS and CDR2 YYNGEE. V was pared by 4 bases and J by 9 bases, with 11 bases between. The CDR3 is made up of 13 amino acids. The CDR3 protein is CASSPREGSPLHF. The CDR3 DNA reads as TGTGCCAGCAGCCCTAGGGAGGGTTCACCCCTCCACTTT.

The chain combines TRBV13 with TRBJ2-5, with 14 bases aligning to TRBD2. Trimming removed 4 bases from V and 2 bases from J; junction bases left unmatched: 12. Germline loops: CDR1 PRHDT, CDR2 FYEKMQ (reference sequence). The CDR3 sequence is 19 residues long. The CDR3: CASSSLPPGLAGGQETQYF. In nucleotides, the CDR3 is TGTGCCAGCAGCTCGCTTCCCCCCGGACTAGCGGGGGGACAAGAGACCCAGTACTTC.

The rearrangement uses TRBV5-1 and TRBJ1-4, with TRBD1 as a possible D gene (5 bases). Trimming pared 1 base from V and 8 bases from J, leaving 15 bases between. The germline V gene has CDR1 SGHRS and CDR2 YFSETQ. This CDR3 is built from 15 residues. The CDR3 DNA reads as TGCGCCAGCAGCTTGCAATCAGGGAGTAACGAAAAACTGTTTTTT. It translates to CASSLQSGSNEKLFF.

The V call is TRBV11-1, the J call TRBJ2-7; D gene unclear. The length of the CDR3 is 15 residues. The germline V gene encodes CDR1 SGHAT and CDR2 FQDESV (reference sequence). The V end was cut by 1 base, the J end by 0 bases, with 10 bases between. The CDR3, as DNA: TGTGCCAGCAGCTTAGATCTCATACTCTCCTACGAGCAGTACTTC. Protein product: CASSLDLILSYEQYF. Full variable domain (missing parts from reference TRBV11-1 and TRBJ2-7): EAEVAQSPRYKITEKSQAVAFWCDPISGHATLYWYRQILGQGPELLVQFQDESVVDDSQLPKDRFSAERLKGVDSTLKIQPAELGDSAMYLCASSLDLILSYEQYFGPGTRLTVT.

The CDR3 bases are TGTGCCAGCAGCACTCGGCCCCAATACGAGCAGTACTTC. Translating gives CASSTRPQYEQYF. The chain is built from TRBV9 and TRBJ2-7; D is undetermined. The germline gives CDR1 SGDLS, CDR2 YYNGEE. The CDR3 is 13 residues long. V shed 4 bases and J shed 4 bases, with 12 bases lying between them.

The chain joins TRBV30 to TRBJ1-4; possible D gene TRBD1, 6 bases. V dropped 5 bases and J dropped 4 bases, with 17 bases sitting between them. The CDR3 totals 15 residues. From germline, CDR1 is GTSNPN and CDR2 SVGIG (reference sequence). CDR3 in amino acids: CAWGRGVEFNEKLFF. The CDR3 DNA follows: TGTGCCTGGGGTAGGGGGGTAGAATTTAATGAAAAACTGTTTTTT.

The chain links TRBV7-2 to TRBJ2-3; tentative D call: TRBD2 (7 bases). The germline V gene encodes CDR1 SGHTA and CDR2 FQGNSA. The V end was cut by 3 bases, the J end by 5 bases, with 9 bases between. CDR3 length: 13 amino acids. CDR3 sequence reads: CASSFGGRDTQYF. Written as DNA, the CDR3 is TGTGCCAGCAGCTTCGGGGGGCGAGATACGCAGTATTTT.

The CDR3 here is CASSLSGVLWSDRDTEAFF. In DNA form, the CDR3 reads TGTGCCAGCAGTTTATCCGGAGTGCTATGGAGTGACAGGGACACTGAAGCTTTCTTT. The chain links TRBV28 to TRBJ1-1, with 7 bases identical to TRBD1. The CDR3 consists of 19 residues. CDR1 MDHEN and CDR2 SYDVKM come from the germline V gene. V trimming: 1 base; J trimming: 3 bases; junction bases outside the gene matches: 17.

DNA of the CDR3: TGTGCCAGCAGTGGCGGCGGGACTAGCTTCTACAATGAGCAGTTCTTC. The encoded protein is CASSGGGTSFYNEQFF. The chain has TRBV6-1 and TRBJ2-1; TRBD2 matches 9 bases. From germline, CDR1 is MNHNS and CDR2 SASEGT. V trimming: 4 bases; J trimming: 3 bases; junction bases outside the gene matches: 7. The CDR3 has 16 amino acids.

The chain combines TRBV19 with TRBJ1-1; tentative D call: TRBD1 (5 bases). V lost 5 bases to trimming and J lost 3 bases, with 16 bases between them. The CDR3 length is 15 residues. The germline CDR1 and CDR2 sequences are LNHDA and SQIVND (reference sequence). Written as DNA, the CDR3 is TGTGCCAGTAGTTTCCCAGGGAAATGGGACACTGAAGCTTTCTTT. Residues: CASSFPGKWDTEAFF.

This clone was seen a single time. J is TRBJ2-5 and V is TRBV28; 9 nucleotides line up with TRBD2. CDR1 and CDR2 from the germline V gene are MDHEN and SYDVKM. V lost 2 bases to trimming and J lost 1 base; unmatched junction nucleotides: 5. The CDR3 is 16 amino acids. Here the CDR3 reads CASSLRLAGIQETQYF. CDR3 bases: TGTGCCAGCAGTTTACGGCTAGCGGGGATCCAAGAGACCCAGTACTTC. Using reference TRBV28 and TRBJ2-5 for the parts outside the CDR3, the full variable domain is DVKVTQSSRYLVKRTGEKVFLECVQDMDHENMFWYRQDPGLGLRLIYFSYDVKMKEKGDIPEGYSVSREKKERFSLILESASTNQTSMYLCASSLRLAGIQETQYFGPGTRLLVL.

The chain is built from TRBV5-6 and TRBJ1-3; 9 nucleotides line up with TRBD1. The CDR3 runs to 15 residues. The germline CDR1 and CDR2 sequences are SGHDT and YYEEEE. J lost 4 bases, V lost 5 bases, and 7 bases had no gene match. CDR3 DNA sequence: TGTGCCAGCAGACACAGGGGGCTAGGCGGAAACACCATATATTTT. This sequence encodes CASRHRGLGGNTIYF.

The chain employs TRBV4-1 and TRBJ1-1; 8 nucleotides align to TRBD1. Germline CDR1 reads MGHRA; CDR2 reads YSYEKL. V lost 4 bases to trimming and J lost 2 bases; unmatched junction nucleotides: 12. The CDR3 is 17 residues long. CDR3 protein: CASSRTGQGTINTEAFF. The CDR3 DNA is TGCGCCAGCAGCCGCACAGGACAGGGAACGATAAACACTGAAGCTTTCTTT.

This chain links TRBV10-3 with TRBJ2-3, with D unclear. Germline assignment: CDR1 ENHRY and CDR2 SYGVKD. The V gene lost 6 bases and the J gene lost 1 base, with 5 bases spanning the gap. The CDR3 totals 12 residues. The CDR3 DNA reads TGTGCCATCAGCCAGGGCACAGATACGCAGTATTTT. Its translation: CAISQGTDTQYF.